The T cell receptor (beta chain) described here comes from a study of T cell responses to AZD1222 COVID-19 vaccine. The table came from immunoSEQ multiplex PCR; TCRdb's copy has only in-frame clones and leaves some out. Of 210,000 or so clones in the sample, 85% to 95% were seen once. Concerning this clone itself: The sample carries other DNA sequences with the same CDR3.

From germline, CDR1 is SGHRS and CDR2 YFSETQ. The CDR3 has 13 residues. The V end was cut by 2 bases, the J end by 1 base, with 6 bases between. The rearrangement links TRBV5-1 to TRBJ1-1; no definite D call. The sample here was peripheral blood, taken on day 0 of MenACWY control vaccination. This TCR derives from an adult in good health. CDR3 sequence (DNA): TGCGCCAGCAGCTTTAGCGAGAACACTGAAGCTTTCTTT. This sequence encodes CASSFSENTEAFF.